The next 24 T cell receptor beta chains were all read from a single sample in a study of T cell responses to AZD1222 COVID-19 vaccine. Assay: immunoSEQ multiplex PCR; the TCRdb copy retains only in-frame clones and omits some. The sample has approximately 220,000 clones; approximately 94% are singletons. Sequencing was performed on peripheral blood, taken on day 0 of MenACWY control vaccination. These receptors originate from an adult in good health.

V gene TRBV9 combines with J gene TRBJ2-1; no clear D gene. Trimming cost V 0 bases and J 4 bases, with 5 bases left between them. Germline assignment: CDR1 SGDLS and CDR2 YYNGEE. This CDR3 spans 13 amino acids. Here the CDR3 DNA reads TGTGCCAGCAGCGTAGCCGGGTACAATGAGCAGTTCTTC. As protein: CASSVAGYNEQFF.

The rearrangement uses TRBV28 and TRBJ1-6, with TRBD1 matching over 9 bases. Losses at the gene ends were 6 bases for V and 9 bases for J; bases not matched to a gene: 0. Germline V gene sequence: CDR1 MDHEN, CDR2 SYDVKM. CDR3 length: 12 residues. The CDR3 nucleotides read TGTGCCAGCAGGGACAGGGGTTCACCCCTCCACTTT. It is translated as CASRDRGSPLHF.

This clone came up once. The chain carries TRBV30 and TRBJ2-4; 8 bases agree with TRBD2. Germline V gene lookup returns CDR1 GTSNPN and CDR2 SVGIG (reference sequence). With 7 bases clipped from V and 11 bases from J, the junction kept 7 bases outside the gene matches. The CDR3 is 11 residues long. CDR3 sequence: CASGGGILQYF. CDR3 sequence (DNA): TGTGCCTCGGGAGGGGGGATCCTTCAGTACTTC.

The chain couples TRBV7-2 to TRBJ1-3; D possibly corresponds to TRBD1 (5 bases). Germline lookup yields CDR1 SGHTA and CDR2 FQGNSA. The length of the CDR3 is 16 residues. Trimming took 5 bases from V and 4 from J, leaving 18 bases between them. The CDR3 sequence: CASSQGQVESGNTIYF. Here the CDR3 DNA reads TGTGCCAGCAGCCAGGGCCAGGTTGAGTCCGGAAACACCATATATTTT.

The DNA for the CDR3 is TGTGCCAGCAGCCAGGGCCTTCCCGGGGAGCTGTTTTTT. Translated, it gives CASSQGLPGELFF. The gene calls are TRBV3-1 (or the pseudogene TRBV3-2) and TRBJ2-2; D is unresolved. The CDR3 loop spans 13 amino acids. Germline values: CDR1 LGHDT, CDR2 YNNKEL (reference sequence). Trimming stripped 3 bases from V and 6 bases from J, with 8 bases between.

V and J are TRBV28 and TRBJ1-2; D is possibly TRBD1 (6 bases). CDR1 and CDR2 from the germline V gene are MDHEN and SYDVKM. V lost 6 bases and J lost 4, with 15 bases in between. The CDR3 has 14 residues. Here the CDR3 DNA reads TGTGCCAGCAGGAAACAGGGAGAGTTCTATGGCTACACCTTC. Translating it yields CASRKQGEFYGYTF.

The V and J genes are TRBV6-5 and TRBJ1-4, with D maybe TRBD1 (5 bases). Trimming left V 6 bases short and J 8 bases short, with 13 bases between. Germline V gives CDR1 MNHEY, CDR2 SVGAGI. The CDR3 extends over 13 amino acids. CDR3 protein: CASRGTSSEKLFF. The CDR3 DNA is TGTGCCAGCAGGGGGACGAGCAGCGAAAAACTGTTTTTT.

This clone was detected a few times. V and J are TRBV30 and TRBJ1-2, with D uncertain. Trimming stripped 1 base from V and 7 bases from J, with 13 bases between. The germline CDR1 and CDR2 sequences are GTSNPN and SVGIG (reference sequence). There are 13 residues in the CDR3. The CDR3 nucleotides are TGTGCCTGGAGTGCACAAAGAGGGCCTGGCTACACCTTC. Residues: CAWSAQRGPGYTF. Looking up the rest from reference TRBV30 and TRBJ1-2 gives the full variable domain: SQTIHQWPATLVQPVGSPLSLECTVEGTSNPNLYWYRQAAGRGLQLLFYSVGIGQISSEVPQNLSASRPQDRQFILSSKKLLLSDSGFYLCAWSAQRGPGYTFGSGTRLTVV.

This clone showed up just once. This chain joins TRBV6-2 or TRBV6-3 and TRBJ2-5; TRBD1 matches 9 bases. Germline lookup yields CDR1 MNHEY and CDR2 SVGEGT. V shed 2 bases, J shed 6 bases, and the junction held 7 bases outside the gene matches. This CDR3 region has 15 residues. CDR3 nucleotide sequence: TGTGCCAGCAGTTACGGGGACAGGGCTAGGAAGACCCAGTACTTC. It yields the protein CASSYGDRARKTQYF.

As for this clone: Other DNA sequences in this specimen translate into the identical CDR3. The V gene is TRBV30, the J gene TRBJ1-5, with 8 bases matching TRBD1. CDR3 length equals 14 residues. Germline V gives CDR1 GTSNPN, CDR2 SVGIG (reference sequence). V lost 2 bases to trimming and J lost 2 bases; unmatched junction nucleotides: 2. CDR3 protein: CAWSPGQGNQPQHF. CDR3 coding DNA: TGTGCCTGGAGTCCGGGACAGGGCAATCAGCCCCAGCATTTT.

This clone was seen once. This rearrangement joins TRBV10-1 to TRBJ2-3; 7 bases are shared with TRBD2. The V and J ends lost 0 bases and 2 bases, in that order; junction bases with no gene match: 2. Germline CDR1 reads WNHNN; CDR2 reads SYGVQD (reference sequence). CDR3 length equals 15 residues. The CDR3 DNA is TGCGCCAGCAGTGAGTCGGGACTACACACAGATACGCAGTATTTT. Translated, it gives CASSESGLHTDTQYF.

The rearrangement links TRBV18 to TRBJ1-1; a weak D match, TRBD1 (6 bases). Trimming took 6 bases from V and 1 from J, leaving 9 bases between them. Germline-derived CDR1 and CDR2 are KGHSH and LQKENI. CDR3 size: 13 residues. CDR3 sequence (DNA): TGTGCCAGCTCGACAGGATCGAACACTGAAGCTTTCTTT. Translation gives CASSTGSNTEAFF.

The V and J genes are TRBV3-1 (or the pseudogene TRBV3-2) and TRBJ1-2, with D hard to call. Trimming cost V 2 bases and J 7 bases, with 14 bases left between them. CDR3 length equals 14 residues. Germline CDR1 and CDR2: LGHDT and YNNKEL (reference sequence). CDR3 protein: CASSQIAGPGGYTF. CDR3 DNA: TGTGCCAGCAGCCAAATTGCAGGCCCGGGTGGCTACACCTTC.

This CDR3 is CASSHGTGAAYGYTF. CDR3 DNA sequence: TGTGCCAGCAGCCACGGGACAGGGGCAGCTTATGGCTACACCTTC. The rearrangement links TRBV5-6 to TRBJ1-2, with 10 nucleotides matching TRBD1. The V segment lost 4 bases and the J segment 5 bases; nucleotides outside the gene matches: 8. Germline lookup yields CDR1 SGHDT and CDR2 YYEEEE. The CDR3 loop spans 15 amino acids. Drawing the rest from reference TRBV5-6 and TRBJ1-2, the complete variable domain is DAGVTQSPTHLIKTRGQQVTLRCSPKSGHDTVSWYQQALGQGPQFIFQYYEEEERQRGNFPDRFSGHQFPNYSSELNVNALLLGDSALYLCASSHGTGAAYGYTFGSGTRLTVV.

The J gene is TRBJ1-5, the V gene TRBV2; D gene unclear. Germline lookup yields CDR1 SNHLY and CDR2 FYNNEI. Trimming took off 2 bases at V and 9 bases at J, with 14 bases between the two ends. This CDR3 region has 14 residues. CDR3 sequence (DNA): TGTGCCAGCAGTGAATGGAGGGAGGATTCGCCCCAGCATTTT. Translating it yields CASSEWREDSPQHF.

This chain connects TRBV30 to TRBJ2-5; D not resolved. This CDR3 has 14 residues. CDR1 GTSNPN and CDR2 SVGIG come from the germline V gene (reference sequence). Trimming shortened V by 2 bases and J by 5 bases, and 15 bases separated the two germline ends. This CDR3 reads CAWSKAAVGETQYF. The CDR3 DNA sequence: TGTGCCTGGAGTAAGGCGGCGGTAGGTGAGACCCAGTACTTC.

The rearrangement uses TRBV19 and TRBJ2-1, with 8 bases aligning to TRBD2. Per the germline V gene, CDR1 is LNHDA and CDR2 is SQIVND (reference sequence). The CDR3 runs to 15 residues. V trimming: 1 base; J trimming: 6 bases; junction bases outside the gene matches: 5. CDR3 residues: CASSIAGGLSNEQFF. The CDR3, as DNA: TGTGCCAGTAGTATAGCGGGGGGGCTTAGCAATGAGCAGTTCTTC.

This clone has just one count. The V and J genes are TRBV5-1 and TRBJ2-1, with a possible D match to TRBD2 (5 bases). Deletions cut 4 bases from V and 8 bases from J, with 13 bases between. The CDR3 runs to 13 residues. The V gene's germline CDR1 is SGHRS and CDR2 YFSETQ. In nucleotides, the CDR3 is TGCGCCAGCAGCAAAGCGGATTACGATGAGCAGTTCTTC. Translation: CASSKADYDEQFF.

This clone was picked up one time. The CDR3 region is CASSSPGLGYEQYF. In DNA, the CDR3 is TGTGCCAGCAGCTCCCCGGGACTAGGCTACGAGCAGTACTTC. The chain links TRBV7-6 to TRBJ2-7; TRBD2 matches at 8 bases. V was pared by 4 bases and J by 3 bases, with 5 bases of the junction left unmatched. This CDR3 region has 14 residues. Germline V lookup: CDR1 SGHVS, CDR2 FNYEAQ.

This chain joins TRBV5-4 and TRBJ1-1; D might be TRBD1 (5 bases). Between the trimmed V and J ends, which lost 4 bases and 5 bases, there was a span of 9 bases. Germline CDR1 is SGHNT and CDR2 is YYREEE (reference sequence). The length of the CDR3 is 12 residues. CDR3 protein: CASSRDGTEAFF. CDR3 nucleotides: TGTGCCAGCAGCCGGGACGGGACTGAAGCTTTCTTT.

The chain has TRBV3-1 (or the pseudogene TRBV3-2) and TRBJ1-1, with D perhaps matching TRBD1 (5 bases). V was clipped by 3 bases and J by 5 bases, with 13 bases between them. CDR1 and CDR2 from the germline V gene are LGHDT and YNNKEL (reference sequence). The CDR3 is made up of 14 amino acids. The CDR3 reads CASSQGRGTTEAFF. CDR3 in DNA: TGTGCCAGCAGCCAGGGACGAGGCACAACTGAAGCTTTCTTT.

The rearrangement joins TRBV5-1 to TRBJ2-5; 10 bases agree with TRBD2. Unmatched junction bases numbered 6, after V lost 3 bases and J lost 4 bases. The CDR3 spans 15 residues. CDR1 is SGHRS and CDR2 is YFSETQ in the germline V gene. In DNA, the CDR3 is TGCGCCAGCAGCTCGTTAGCGGGGGGTGGAGAGACCCAGTACTTC. Its translation: CASSSLAGGGETQYF.

This chain joins TRBV19 and TRBJ1-6, with a possible D match to TRBD1 (5 bases). V was cut by 5 bases and J by 5 bases, with 25 bases left in between. The germline V gene has CDR1 LNHDA and CDR2 SQIVND (reference sequence). This CDR3 has 19 residues. CDR3 residues: CASSDTGRRPFAHNSPLHF. CDR3 bases: TGTGCCAGTAGTGATACGGGACGGCGCCCCTTCGCACATAATTCACCCCTCCACTTT.

This chain joins TRBV11-2 and TRBJ2-2; D gene uncertain. In germline, CDR1 is SGHAT, CDR2 FQNNGV. The CDR3 has 15 amino acids. V gave up 5 bases and J gave up 3 bases, with 13 bases separating them. CDR3 sequence: CASSVRLGYTGELFF. DNA of the CDR3: TGTGCCAGCAGCGTACGTCTTGGTTACACCGGGGAGCTGTTTTTT.